The T cell receptor (beta chain) described here comes from a study of spatial heterogeneity in lung cancer. At the level of the study: Among detected sequences, beta-chain ones consistently exceeded alpha-chain ones in number. Unique TCR and UMI combinations averaged more than ten appearances each in raw reads.

Time point described: blood at routine non-recurrence follow-up after resection. Sequencing was performed on whole RNA extracted from tumor and nontumor lung tissue, or from frozen PBMC, and the material was left unsorted. Every TCR cDNA molecule carried a tag that served as a unique molecular identifier. TCRdb processed the 5' RACE reads anew with MiXCR; each CDR3 protein has one entry. The repertoire includes about 10,000 distinct CDR3 sequences, about 23% of them detected once, and around 3.7% sits in the top ten. This CDR3 region has 9 residues. The germline V gene has CDR1 SGHVT and CDR2 SQSDAQ. The V end lost 4 bases, the J end lost 14 bases, and 6 bases lay between the germline ends. This clonotype was observed a handful of times.

The source was PBMCs, collected at follow-up. This TCR was recovered from a female donor with early-stage non-small cell lung cancer. This rearrangement joins TRBV7-4 to TRBJ2-4; no definite D call. The CDR3 DNA is TGTGCCAGCAGCTGGTTAAAGTACTTC. This gives the protein CASSWLKYF.